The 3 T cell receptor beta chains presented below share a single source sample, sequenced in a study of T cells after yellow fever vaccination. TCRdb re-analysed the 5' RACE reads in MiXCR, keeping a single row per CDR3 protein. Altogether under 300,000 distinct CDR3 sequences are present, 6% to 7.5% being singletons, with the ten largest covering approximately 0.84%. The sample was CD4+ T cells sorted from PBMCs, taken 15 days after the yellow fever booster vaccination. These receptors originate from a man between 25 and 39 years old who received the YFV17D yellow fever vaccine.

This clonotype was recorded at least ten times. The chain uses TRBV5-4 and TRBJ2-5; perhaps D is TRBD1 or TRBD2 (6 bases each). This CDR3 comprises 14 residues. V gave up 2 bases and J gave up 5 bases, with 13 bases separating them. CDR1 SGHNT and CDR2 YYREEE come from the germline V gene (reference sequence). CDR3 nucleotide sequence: TGTGCCAGCAGCTTCTCGACAGGAGGGGAGACCCAGTACTTC. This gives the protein CASSFSTGGETQYF.

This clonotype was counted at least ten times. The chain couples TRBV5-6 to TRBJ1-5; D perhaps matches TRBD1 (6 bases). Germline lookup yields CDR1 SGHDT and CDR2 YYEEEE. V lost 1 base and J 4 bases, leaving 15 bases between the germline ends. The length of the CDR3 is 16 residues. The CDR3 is CASSLYRQARNQPQHF. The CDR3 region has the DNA TGTGCCAGCAGCTTGTACCGACAGGCCAGAAATCAGCCCCAGCATTTT.

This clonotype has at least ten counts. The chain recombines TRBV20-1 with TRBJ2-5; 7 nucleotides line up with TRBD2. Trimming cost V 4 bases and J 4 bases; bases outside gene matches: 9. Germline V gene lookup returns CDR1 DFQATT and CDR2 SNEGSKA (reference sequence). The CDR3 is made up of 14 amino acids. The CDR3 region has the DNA TGCAGTGCTACCCGAACTAGCGCCTCAGAGACCCAGTACTTC. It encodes CSATRTSASETQYF.